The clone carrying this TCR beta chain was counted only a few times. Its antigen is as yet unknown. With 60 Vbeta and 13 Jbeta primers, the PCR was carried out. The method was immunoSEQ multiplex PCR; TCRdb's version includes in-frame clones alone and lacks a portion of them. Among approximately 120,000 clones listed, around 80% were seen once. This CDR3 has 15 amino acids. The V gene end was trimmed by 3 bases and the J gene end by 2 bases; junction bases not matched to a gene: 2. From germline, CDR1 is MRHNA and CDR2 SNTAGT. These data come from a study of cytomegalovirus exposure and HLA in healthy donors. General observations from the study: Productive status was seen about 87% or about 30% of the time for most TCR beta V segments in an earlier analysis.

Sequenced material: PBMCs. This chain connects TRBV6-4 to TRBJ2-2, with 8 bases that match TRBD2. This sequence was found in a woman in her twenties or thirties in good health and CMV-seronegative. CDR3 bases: TGTGCCAGCAGTGAGACTAGCGTAAACACCGGGGAGCTGTTTTTT. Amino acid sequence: CASSETSVNTGELFF.